This T cell receptor (beta chain) was retrieved from a study of blood T cell repertoires in COVID-19. Study as a whole: Specimens from acute and convalescent COVID-19 originated in the United States, Italy and Spain. Sources were T cells, B-cell-depleted T cells, or PBMCs; the material itself was cDNA or gDNA.

CDR1 is MNHEY and CDR2 is SVGAGI in the germline V gene. V was pared by 8 bases and J by 0 bases, with 7 bases of the junction left unmatched. This CDR3 spans 15 amino acids. Original processing notes: Amplification with reference gene primers provided the estimates of nucleated cell counts. Produced via immunoSEQ multiplex PCR; TCRdb's table is partial and in-frame only. For V, J and clone size, that table is used; D and trimming come from the DNA. The table lists about 120,000 clones, over 75% of them singletons. The genes are TRBV6-5 and TRBJ2-1, with 7 bases that match TRBD2. Sequencing was performed on peripheral blood. The receptor was derived from a man between 60 and 70 years old with active or convalescent COVID-19. The CDR3 DNA reads TGTGCCAGCCGCCGCGGGAGCTTCTCCTACAATGAGCAGTTCTTC. The encoded protein is CASRRGSFSYNEQFF.